This is a list of T cell receptor beta chains from one sample in a study of vaccination and CD4 T cells after COVID-19. TCRdb re-called the PCR reads with MiXCR, one entry per CDR3 protein. The repertoire holds about 8,500 distinct CDR3 sequences, approximately 63% seen once, with 20% to 30% in the top ten. Antigen specificity for these receptors is unknown. What was sequenced was CD4+ T cells from blood, cultured in vitro. The receptors were gathered from a human donor who had recovered from COVID-19. CDR3s include the opening cysteine and the closing phenylalanine or tryptophan. Fields, in order: clone size, V gene, CDR3 protein. Size values are once, few and many counts, or a class for expanded clones, and some rows have none.

few | TRBV20-1 | CRTGTSAETQYF
- | TRBV20-1 | CSARAYGGSGGYTF
- | TRBV20-1 | CSATPGALGTEAFF
medium-sized | TRBV7-2 | CASSYYEGPPSIF
once | TRBV6-2/TRBV6-3 | CASRTGIYEQYF
- | TRBV20-1 | CSARAEVNCGYTF
- | TRBV27 | CASRLGASPLHF
- | TRBV28 | CASSFPLGAQNTEAFF
- | TRBV6-4 | CASSALSGSTDTQYF
- | TRBV7-2 | CASTLTTGGSYGYTF
- | TRBV20-1 | CSATGSNQETQYF
few | TRBV29-1 | CSVGGRDYGYTF
- | TRBV7-8 | CASSLRDRGNSPLHF
- | TRBV29-1 | CSVEGTPYGYTF
- | TRBV7-9 | CASSLGSSGLETQYF
once | TRBV28 | CASRTDRVGQPQHF
- | TRBV27 | CASSLGRLPEETQYF
few | TRBV24-1 | CATSDSWGSETQYF
- | TRBV28 | CASSLAGVEQYF
- | TRBV7-2 | CASSVSPSYEQYF
- | TRBV28 | CASGSRAPYEQYF
few | TRBV28 | CASRLGGAYEQYF
- | TRBV7-2 | CASSYPGRANSPLHF
- | TRBV6-1 | CASRPGQGGQPQHF
- | TRBV20-1 | CSARPGTGYGQFF
- | TRBV20-1 | CSARLTSGTPLHF
few | TRBV6-1 | CASKSGGQETQYF
- | TRBV20-1 | CSATNRVLGETQYF
- | TRBV7-9 | CASTPTLNSPLHF
- | TRBV28 | CASATLPRDYGYTF
- | TRBV20-1 | CSASPSGTNEAFF